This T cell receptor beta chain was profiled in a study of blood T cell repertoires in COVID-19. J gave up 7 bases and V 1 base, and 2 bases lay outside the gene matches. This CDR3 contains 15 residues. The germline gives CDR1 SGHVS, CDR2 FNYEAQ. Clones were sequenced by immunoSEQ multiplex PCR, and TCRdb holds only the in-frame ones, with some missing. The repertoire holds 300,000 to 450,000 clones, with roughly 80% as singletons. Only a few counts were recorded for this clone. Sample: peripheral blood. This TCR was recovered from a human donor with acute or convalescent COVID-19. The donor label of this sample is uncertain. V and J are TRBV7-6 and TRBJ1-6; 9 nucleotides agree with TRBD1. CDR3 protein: CASSLETGGNSPLHF. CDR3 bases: TGTGCCAGCAGCTTAGAGACAGGGGGGAATTCACCCCTCCACTTT.